Below are 10 T cell receptor beta chains sequenced from a single sample in a study of Graves' ophthalmopathy and Graves' hyperthyroidism. RNA transcripts were the source from which TCR beta CDR3 regions were amplified. The workflow started with a first-round RT-PCR run with HTBI primers and then moved on to a second-round multiplex PCR. TCRdb processed the multiplex PCR reads anew with MiXCR; each CDR3 protein has one entry. Among almost 400,000 distinct CDR3 sequences listed, around 19% were seen once. Sequenced sample: peripheral blood. The receptors stem from a woman aged 18 to 35 with Graves' ophthalmopathy.

At least ten counts were recorded for this clonotype. The V gene is TRBV10-3, the J gene TRBJ2-7; TRBD1 agrees at 8 bases. V lost 6 bases, J lost 3 bases, and 4 bases stayed unmatched. The CDR3 totals 13 residues. From germline, CDR1 is ENHRY and CDR2 SYGVKD. The CDR3 is CAIRDRAIYEQYF. In nucleotides, the CDR3 is TGTGCCATCAGGGACAGGGCCATCTACGAGCAGTACTTC.

The sample holds many counts of this clonotype. V is TRBV29-1 and J is TRBJ2-7; 7 bases fit TRBD1. This CDR3 is 13 amino acids long. Germline CDR1 SQVTM, CDR2 ANQGSEA. The V and J ends lost 5 bases and 2 bases, in that order; junction bases with no gene match: 6. CDR3 protein: CSVLDRRTYEQYF. The CDR3 coding sequence is TGCAGCGTTCTGGACAGGCGAACCTACGAGCAGTACTTC.

The rearrangement joins TRBV20-1 to TRBJ1-2; the D gene is possibly TRBD1 (5 bases). The V gene lost 5 bases and the J gene lost 1 base, with 8 bases spanning the gap. The CDR3 runs 12 residues. Germline-derived CDR1 and CDR2 are DFQATT and SNEGSKA (reference sequence). The CDR3 here is CSAARDNYGYTF. CDR3 in DNA: TGCAGTGCTGCCAGGGATAACTATGGCTACACCTTC.

The sample holds many counts of this clonotype. The V and J genes are TRBV19 and TRBJ1-1, with 12 nucleotides matching TRBD1. This CDR3 is 17 amino acids long. Per germline, CDR1 LNHDA and CDR2 SQIVND (reference sequence). Trimming took 7 bases from V and 0 from J; bases not matched to a gene: 9. DNA of the CDR3: TGTGCCAGTACCGCCGGGACAGGGGGCGTGGTGAACACTGAAGCTTTCTTT. Protein: CASTAGTGGVVNTEAFF.

The sample holds many counts of this clonotype. The V and J genes are TRBV6-5 and TRBJ2-2, with D perhaps TRBD1 (6 bases). Germline V CDR1 and CDR2: MNHEY, SVGAGI. V lost 2 bases, J lost 2 bases, and 12 bases lay in between. The CDR3 contains 16 residues. The CDR3 DNA reads as TGTGCCAGCAGTTACGGGGCCGGGACAAACACCGGGGAGCTGTTTTTT. As protein: CASSYGAGTNTGELFF.

This clonotype was detected many times. The V call is TRBV27, the J call TRBJ1-2; D call uncertain. This CDR3 spans 13 amino acids. Germline loops: CDR1 MNHEY, CDR2 SMNVEV (reference sequence). V dropped 5 bases and J dropped 2 bases, with 9 bases sitting between them. As DNA, the CDR3 is TGTGCCAGCAGTCCGTCATACAACTATGGCTACACCTTC. Translating it yields CASSPSYNYGYTF.

This clonotype was counted at least ten times. The chain employs TRBV7-9 and TRBJ2-7, with D hard to call. The V gene lost 5 bases and the J gene lost 5 bases, with 7 bases spanning the gap. The germline V gene encodes CDR1 SEHNR and CDR2 FQNEAQ (reference sequence). The CDR3 sequence is 11 residues long. The CDR3, as DNA: TGTGCCAGCAGCGCCCTAGACGAGCAGTACTTC. Residues: CASSALDEQYF. Full variable domain (outside the CDR3, taken from reference TRBV7-9 and TRBJ2-7): DTGVSQNPRHKITKRGQNVTFRCDPISEHNRLYWYRQTLGQGPEFLTYFQNEAQLEKSRLLSDRFSAERPKGSFSTLEIQRTEQGDSAMYLCASSALDEQYFGPGTRLTVT.

Many counts were recorded for this clonotype. The CDR3 here is CASSAHPGTRVSGGSYEQYF. The CDR3, as DNA: TGTGCCAGCAGCGCACACCCCGGGACACGGGTATCGGGGGGCTCCTACGAGCAGTACTTC. The chain couples TRBV13 to TRBJ2-7, with a tentative D call TRBD2 (7 bases). There are 20 residues in the CDR3. CDR1 and CDR2 from the germline V gene are PRHDT and FYEKMQ (reference sequence). Trimming removed 5 bases from V and 0 bases from J, with 29 bases in between.

This clonotype showed up many times. This may come from a read error, since a much larger clone is one base off. CDR3 bases: TGTGCCAGCATGAGGGCCATCGGGGAGCTGTTTTTT. Protein product: CASMRAIGELFF. This sequence joins TRBV2 and TRBJ2-2; TRBD2 might be the D (5 bases). Germline V gene sequence: CDR1 SNHLY, CDR2 FYNNEI. This CDR3 has 12 amino acids. The V gene lost 7 bases and the J gene lost 7 bases, with 10 bases spanning the gap.

This clonotype was seen many times. V is TRBV19 and J is TRBJ2-2; 8 bases match TRBD2. Germline V gene lookup returns CDR1 LNHDA and CDR2 SQIVND (reference sequence). The CDR3 extends over 16 amino acids. Trimming took 7 bases from V and 5 from J; bases not matched to a gene: 12. The CDR3 loop reads CASNERGGGGTGELFF. The CDR3 DNA sequence: TGTGCCAGTAACGAACGGGGGGGAGGAGGGACCGGGGAGCTGTTTTTT.